Following are 30 T cell receptor beta chains from one sample sequenced in a study of cytomegalovirus exposure and HLA in healthy donors. The table came from immunoSEQ multiplex PCR; TCRdb's copy has only in-frame clones and leaves some out. This sample has tens of thousands of clones; roughly 84% occur once, and the top ten carry around an eighth. The sequenced sample consisted of PBMCs. The receptors were sampled from a woman aged 18-29 years in good health and CMV-seropositive.

The V call is TRBV30, the J call TRBJ1-2; 7 nucleotides align to TRBD1. Germline assignment: CDR1 GTSNPN and CDR2 SVGIG (reference sequence). The ends lost 2 bases at V and 7 bases at J; junction bases unmatched: 7. The CDR3 runs 13 residues. CDR3 sequence reads: CAWSTTSGGGYTF. CDR3 in DNA: TGTGCCTGGAGTACAACTTCAGGGGGTGGCTACACCTTC.

There are a few counts of this clone. V is TRBV6-6 and J is TRBJ2-7, with D possibly TRBD1 on 7 matching bases. This CDR3 contains 16 residues. Germline assignment: CDR1 MNHNY and CDR2 SVGAGI (reference sequence). Deletions cut 7 bases from V and 7 bases from J, with 26 bases between. The CDR3 bases are TGTGCCAGCAACCCTACCCACGGAGGGGGCGGCGGGGAGCAGTACTTC. Translated: CASNPTHGGGGGEQYF.

The chain employs TRBV4-2 and TRBJ2-3, with 12 bases identical to TRBD2. This CDR3 has 19 amino acids. V shed 0 bases, J shed 0 bases, and the junction held 7 bases outside the gene matches. Germline V gene lookup returns CDR1 LGHNA and CDR2 YNFKEQ. The CDR3 is CASSQDVSSGGVSTDTQYF. The CDR3 DNA follows: TGTGCCAGCAGCCAAGATGTGTCTAGCGGGGGGGTAAGCACAGATACGCAGTATTTT.

The V call is TRBV4-2, the J call TRBJ2-1; 8 bases fit TRBD2. With V trimmed by 3 bases and J by 6 bases, 7 bases remained unmatched. The CDR3 runs to 15 residues. Germline V lookup: CDR1 LGHNA, CDR2 YNFKEQ. CDR3 protein: CASSQTGGPSNEQFF. The CDR3 region has the DNA TGTGCCAGCAGCCAGACGGGGGGGCCCTCCAATGAGCAGTTCTTC.

The chain uses TRBV23-1 and TRBJ2-1, with D possibly matching TRBD1 (5 bases). TRBV23-1 is sorted into the ORF group, with uncertain function. Trimming removed 11 bases from V and 5 bases from J, with 19 bases in between. There are 14 residues in the CDR3. Here the CDR3 DNA reads TGCGCCGCAGCAGTTTTTAGGGGTGACAATGAGCAGTTCTTC. Translation: CAAAVFRGDNEQFF.

CDR3 bases: TGTGCCAGCAGGTCCGGGACAGTGAATTCACCCCTCCACTTT. It yields the protein CASRSGTVNSPLHF. The V call is TRBV7-2, the J call TRBJ1-6; 7 bases match TRBD1. CDR1 SGHTA and CDR2 FQGNSA come from the germline V gene. This CDR3 is built from 14 residues. The junction had 6 bases not matched to a gene; V was cut back by 6 bases and J by 7 bases.

This chain joins TRBV7-3 and TRBJ2-3; D uncertain. Trimming pared 4 bases from V and 3 bases from J, leaving 8 bases between. CDR3 length equals 13 residues. Germline-derived CDR1 and CDR2 are SGHTA and FQGTGA. This chain's CDR3 is CASSYDSTDTQYF. The DNA of the CDR3 is TGTGCCAGCAGCTACGACTCAACAGATACGCAGTATTTT.

V usage is TRBV4-1 and J usage is TRBJ1-4, with TRBD1 matching 7 bases. The germline gives CDR1 MGHRA, CDR2 YSYEKL. With 3 bases clipped from V and 4 bases from J, the junction kept 8 bases outside the gene matches. This CDR3 has 16 residues. The CDR3 region has the DNA TGCGCCAGCAGCCACGCCAGAGACAGGGTTAATGAAAAACTGTTTTTT. This codes for CASSHARDRVNEKLFF.

J is TRBJ1-1 and V is TRBV30; D gene uncertain. This CDR3 is 16 amino acids long. Germline V lookup: CDR1 GTSNPN, CDR2 SVGIG (reference sequence). The V gene lost 0 bases and the J gene lost 0 bases, with 14 bases spanning the gap. CDR3 residues: CAWSVSQKYMNTEAFF. The CDR3 coding sequence is TGTGCCTGGAGTGTATCGCAGAAGTATATGAACACTGAAGCTTTCTTT.

The chain carries TRBV5-1 and TRBJ2-2; possible D gene TRBD2, 7 bases. V dropped 4 bases and J dropped 1 base, with 14 bases sitting between them. The CDR3 is 16 residues long. Germline V gives CDR1 SGHRS, CDR2 YFSETQ. CDR3 coding DNA: TGCGCCAGCAGCCGAGGGGGGGGCCAGAACACCGGGGAGCTGTTTTTT. Its translation is CASSRGGGQNTGELFF.

In this sample, this clone turned up a few times. The rearrangement uses TRBV7-9 and TRBJ2-7, with D possibly being TRBD1 (6 bases). CDR3 length equals 16 residues. The V and J ends lost 3 bases and 0 bases respectively, with 15 bases between them. Germline-derived CDR1 and CDR2 are SEHNR and FQNEAQ (reference sequence). The CDR3 nucleotides are TGTGCCAGCAGCTTCACACGGAGGACAGACTCCTACGAGCAGTACTTC. This encodes CASSFTRRTDSYEQYF.

The chain recombines TRBV27 with TRBJ2-7; D is undetermined. Germline loops: CDR1 MNHEY, CDR2 SMNVEV (reference sequence). V lost 0 bases to trimming and J lost 3 bases, with 6 bases between them. CDR3 size: 13 residues. CDR3 coding DNA: TGTGCCAGCAGTTTATCCAGGTACTACGAGCAGTACTTC. It specifies CASSLSRYYEQYF.

This clone was picked up a small number of times. The chain links TRBV15 to TRBJ2-1; 10 nucleotides agree with TRBD2. This CDR3 contains 15 residues. CDR1 LNHNV and CDR2 YYDKDF come from the germline V gene (reference sequence). The trim removed 0 bases at V and 6 bases at J, leaving 2 bases unmatched. Here the CDR3 reads CATSREQRGGNEQFF. The CDR3 DNA follows: TGTGCCACCAGCAGAGAACAGCGGGGGGGCAATGAGCAGTTCTTC.

J is TRBJ1-6 and V is TRBV28, with 7 positions matching TRBD1. J lost 7 bases, V lost 3 bases, and 15 bases had no gene match. This CDR3 is built from 18 residues. Germline assignment: CDR1 MDHEN and CDR2 SYDVKM. The CDR3 nucleotides read TGTGCCAGCAGTTTGGCCCCCGACAGGGAGGTTCGAAATTCACCCCTCCACTTT. Amino acid sequence: CASSLAPDREVRNSPLHF.

This chain joins TRBV18 and TRBJ2-1, with D maybe TRBD1 (6 bases). The CDR3 consists of 14 residues. The ends were cut back, 3 bases at V and 6 bases at J, with 12 bases in the middle. Germline V gene lookup returns CDR1 KGHSH and CDR2 LQKENI. The CDR3 spells CASSPGAGANEQFF. Written as DNA, the CDR3 is TGTGCCAGCTCACCTGGGGCAGGGGCCAATGAGCAGTTCTTC.

The CDR3 nucleotides read TGCGCCAGCGAATTACAGGGGGCGAACACCGGGGAGCTGTTTTTT. Its translation: CASELQGANTGELFF. V and J are TRBV5-1 and TRBJ2-2; 8 positions match TRBD1. This CDR3 is built from 15 residues. Germline trimming cut 7 bases from V and 0 bases from J; bases unmatched to any gene: 5. Germline values: CDR1 SGHRS, CDR2 YFSETQ.

The chain links TRBV19 to TRBJ2-1; 7 bases fit TRBD2. V lost 9 bases and J lost 4; bases outside the gene matches: 6. The germline V gene encodes CDR1 LNHDA and CDR2 SQIVND (reference sequence). The length of the CDR3 is 13 residues. The CDR3 spells CASPGLPYNEQFF. CDR3 DNA: TGTGCCAGCCCGGGACTACCGTACAATGAGCAGTTCTTC.

The V gene is TRBV5-4, the J gene TRBJ1-4; TRBD1 matches 10 bases. This CDR3 has 14 residues. CDR1 is SGHNT and CDR2 is YYREEE in the germline V gene (reference sequence). J lost 7 bases, V lost 4 bases, and 4 bases had no gene match. CDR3 protein: CASSRQGASEKLFF. Written as DNA, the CDR3 is TGTGCCAGCAGCCGACAGGGGGCCTCTGAAAAACTGTTTTTT. Supplemented by reference TRBV5-4 and TRBJ1-4, the full variable domain reads ETGVTQSPTHLIKTRGQQVTLRCSSQSGHNTVSWYQQALGQGPQFIFQYYREEENGRGNFPPRFSGLQFPNYSSELNVNALELDDSALYLCASSRQGASEKLFFGSGTQLSVL.

The chain has TRBV5-1 and TRBJ2-5; TRBD1 matches 9 bases. CDR1 SGHRS and CDR2 YFSETQ come from the germline V gene. V was pared by 3 bases and J by 5 bases, with 5 bases of the junction left unmatched. This CDR3 is built from 14 residues. CDR3 residues: CASSSQGADETQYF. The CDR3 region has the DNA TGCGCCAGCAGCTCACAGGGGGCGGACGAGACCCAGTACTTC.

The chain employs TRBV19 and TRBJ2-7, with 7 bases matching TRBD1. J gave up 3 bases and V 4 bases, and 6 bases lay outside the gene matches. The CDR3 loop spans 14 amino acids. Per the germline V gene, CDR1 is LNHDA and CDR2 is SQIVND (reference sequence). The CDR3 reads CASSTRQGNYEQYF. The CDR3 DNA follows: TGTGCCAGTAGTACAAGACAGGGTAACTACGAGCAGTACTTC.

Concerning this clone: Other DNA sequences of this sample code for an identical CDR3. The chain carries TRBV2 and TRBJ1-5, with 7 nucleotides matching TRBD1. The J segment lost 2 bases and the V segment lost 2 bases, leaving 3 bases of the junction unmatched. The CDR3 consists of 15 residues. From germline, CDR1 is SNHLY and CDR2 FYNNEI. This CDR3 reads CASSENTGGNQPQHF. DNA for the CDR3: TGTGCCAGCAGTGAAAATACAGGGGGCAATCAGCCCCAGCATTTT. Supplemented by reference TRBV2 and TRBJ1-5, the full variable domain reads EPEVTQTPSHQVTQMGQEVILRCVPISNHLYFYWYRQILGQKVEFLVSFYNNEISEKSEIFDDQFSVERPDGSNFTLKIRSTKLEDSAMYFCASSENTGGNQPQHFGDGTRLSIL.

This chain uses TRBV7-2 with TRBJ2-1; TRBD2 matches 10 bases. J gave up 9 bases and V 0 bases, and 8 bases lay outside the gene matches. This CDR3 has 16 residues. Germline loops: CDR1 SGHTA, CDR2 FQGNSA. The CDR3 DNA reads TGTGCCAGCAGCTTAGCGGTAGCGGGGGGACCGGTTGAGCAGTTCTTC. It specifies CASSLAVAGGPVEQFF.

This clone showed up just once. The chain is built from TRBV6-6 and TRBJ2-7, with D tentatively TRBD2 (5 bases). The CDR3 totals 14 residues. The germline V and J ends were trimmed by 6 bases and 3 bases, with 15 bases remaining between them. Germline V gene data show CDR1 as MNHNY and CDR2 as SVGAGI (reference sequence). CDR3 in amino acids: CASSPPHRGYEQYF. CDR3 bases: TGTGCCAGCAGCCCACCCCACCGGGGCTACGAGCAGTACTTC.

The chain links TRBV6-5 to TRBJ1-5; 7 nucleotides agree with TRBD1. V was pared by 6 bases and J by 3 bases, with 8 bases of the junction left unmatched. CDR1 MNHEY and CDR2 SVGAGI come from the germline V gene. The CDR3 sequence is 15 residues long. The CDR3 DNA is TGTGCCAGCAGGGTAACAGGGGATTACAATCAGCCCCAGCATTTT. This codes for CASRVTGDYNQPQHF.

The chain employs TRBV4-1 and TRBJ2-2; 10 bases are a match to TRBD1. Germline assignment: CDR1 MGHRA and CDR2 YSYEKL. The CDR3 has 18 residues. The J segment lost 7 bases and the V segment lost 4 bases, leaving 15 bases of the junction unmatched. CDR3 amino acids: CASSRIPTGTGANGELFF. In DNA, the CDR3 is TGCGCCAGCAGCCGGATTCCGACCGGGACAGGGGCCAACGGGGAGCTGTTTTTT.

The chain couples TRBV6-5 to TRBJ2-7; D is possibly TRBD1 (6 bases). The ends were cut back, 2 bases at V and 5 bases at J, with 13 bases in the middle. Germline CDR1 reads MNHEY; CDR2 reads SVGAGI. The CDR3 loop spans 14 amino acids. The CDR3 sequence: CASSYGTRYHEQYF. CDR3 DNA sequence: TGTGCCAGCAGTTACGGGACAAGATACCACGAGCAGTACTTC.

The chain carries TRBV5-1 and TRBJ2-4, with D tentatively TRBD2 (6 bases). Trimming cost V 8 bases and J 4 bases, with 10 bases left between them. The CDR3 runs to 12 residues. The germline gives CDR1 SGHRS, CDR2 YFSETQ. The CDR3 DNA reads TGCGCCAGTGGAGGGGAGAAAAACATTCAGTACTTC. Translated, it gives CASGGEKNIQYF.

The chain recombines TRBV12-5 with TRBJ1-2; D remains ambiguous. V lost 6 bases and J lost 5, with 13 bases in between. Germline loops: CDR1 LGHNT, CDR2 FRNRAP. The CDR3 totals 13 residues. CDR3 in DNA: TGTGCTAGTGGCTTTGAGATGCTGTATGGCTACACCTTC. This codes for CASGFEMLYGYTF.

In the case of this clone: This specimen includes other DNA sequences encoding the same CDR3. The chain links TRBV5-4 to TRBJ2-5; perhaps TRBD2 as D (6 bases). This CDR3 is 14 amino acids long. Germline loops: CDR1 SGHNT, CDR2 YYREEE (reference sequence). Trimming pared 3 bases from V and 1 base from J, leaving 10 bases between. CDR3 nucleotide sequence: TGTGCCAGCAGCTCGGCTAGCGCCCAAGAGACCCAGTACTTC. The encoded protein is CASSSASAQETQYF.

The gene calls are TRBV6-6 and TRBJ1-5; D is perhaps TRBD1 (5 bases). This CDR3 is 15 amino acids long. CDR1 is MNHNY and CDR2 is SVGAGI in the germline V gene (reference sequence). V was cut by 5 bases and J by 5 bases, with 16 bases left in between. CDR3 region: CASSPPGREHQPQHF. The CDR3 DNA reads TGTGCCAGCAGTCCTCCTGGCAGGGAACATCAGCCCCAGCATTTT.